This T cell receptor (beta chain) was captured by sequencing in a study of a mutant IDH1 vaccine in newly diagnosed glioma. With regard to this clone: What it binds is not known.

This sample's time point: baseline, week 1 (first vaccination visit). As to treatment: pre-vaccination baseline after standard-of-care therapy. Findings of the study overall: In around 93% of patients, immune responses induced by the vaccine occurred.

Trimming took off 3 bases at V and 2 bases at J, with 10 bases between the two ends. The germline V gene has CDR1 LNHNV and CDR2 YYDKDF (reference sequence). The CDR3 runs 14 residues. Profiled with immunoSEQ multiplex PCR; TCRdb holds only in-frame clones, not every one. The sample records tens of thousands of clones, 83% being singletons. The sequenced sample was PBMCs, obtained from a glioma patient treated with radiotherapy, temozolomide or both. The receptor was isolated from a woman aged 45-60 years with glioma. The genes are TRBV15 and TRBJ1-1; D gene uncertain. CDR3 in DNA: TGTGCCACCAGCAGCACTCTGTCTAACACTGAAGCTTTCTTT. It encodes CATSSTLSNTEAFF.